This T cell receptor beta chain was recovered during a study of CD8 T cells in ankylosing spondylitis. TCRdb passed the 5' RACE reads through MiXCR, listing each CDR3 protein once. The sample has more than 250,000 distinct CDR3 sequences; less than 9.5% are singletons. Study outcomes and limitations: For ankylosing spondylitis blood, a TCR beta motif of several highly homologous variants appeared characteristic. Reactive arthritis synovial fluid and blood were previously reported to contain some motif variants.

This clonotype showed up many times. Antigen specificity is unknown. Germline V CDR1 and CDR2: SEHNR, FQNEAQ (reference sequence). Trimming left V 3 bases short and J 4 bases short, with 9 bases between. The CDR3 runs to 13 residues. The source material was blood, either unsorted or a sorted T cell fraction (not recorded which). The rearrangement uses TRBV7-9 and TRBJ1-1; D possibly corresponds to TRBD1 (6 bases). The TCR was taken from a male donor with ankylosing spondylitis. The DNA for the CDR3 is TGTGCCAGCAGCTTGATGGGGGCCACTGAAGCTTTCTTT. It yields the protein CASSLMGATEAFF.